Each of the 30 T cell receptor beta chains below was sequenced from the same sample in a study of T-cell reconstitution after alpha-beta-depleted transplantation in children (dated by TCRdb to the mid-2010s). The library was obtained by PCR. For sequencing, an Illumina HiSeq 2500 was employed. To normalize quantification of the TCRbeta repertoire, the TCR libraries were built with molecular barcoding that relied on unique molecular identifiers. Clones were called with MiXCR by TCRdb after fastp trimmed the public reads at Q25, and only in-frame beta chains were retained. Every CDR3 protein is listed once, alongside the most common genes and DNA of its rows. This sample is represented by hundreds of thousands of distinct CDR3 sequences; around 17% of them were singletons. The top ten clonotypes cover about 1.1% of the sample. The material sequenced was PBMCs from the stem cell graft donor, taken from the stem cell graft. These receptor sequences come from a human donor who donated a stem cell graft to a child with acute myeloid leukemia.

This clonotype appeared a few times. V gene TRBV7-7 combines with J gene TRBJ2-2; 8 nucleotides line up with TRBD1. Germline assignment: CDR1 SSHAT and CDR2 FNYEAQ (reference sequence). The V segment lost 5 bases and the J segment 1 base; nucleotides outside the gene matches: 3. The CDR3 length is 15 residues. The CDR3 DNA follows: TGTGCCAGCAGCCGAGGGACAGGGAACACCGGGGAGCTGTTTTTT. Protein: CASSRGTGNTGELFF.

This clonotype turned up a few times. The chain carries TRBV10-3 and TRBJ1-2, with D possibly TRBD1 on 5 matching bases. With 3 bases removed from V and 6 bases from J, the gap between germline ends came to 11 bases. The CDR3 covers 13 residues. Germline-derived CDR1 and CDR2 are ENHRY and SYGVKD. CDR3 bases: TGTGCCATCAGTGATGCAGGGATGCATGGCTACACCTTC. It encodes CAISDAGMHGYTF.

The CDR3 region is CATSDPTGRGYGYTF. As DNA, the CDR3 is TGTGCCACCAGTGACCCCACAGGGAGAGGCTATGGCTACACCTTC. V and J are TRBV24-1 and TRBJ1-2; a possible D gene is TRBD1 (6 bases). V lost 4 bases and J 4 bases, leaving 15 bases between the germline ends. Germline-derived CDR1 and CDR2 are KGHDR and SFDVKD. This CDR3 is 15 amino acids long.

This clonotype was recorded a few times. The rearrangement links TRBV20-1 to TRBJ2-1; the match to TRBD2 covers 10 bases. This CDR3 spans 17 amino acids. Per the germline V gene, CDR1 is DFQATT and CDR2 is SNEGSKA (reference sequence). The V segment lost 3 bases and the J segment 4 bases; nucleotides outside the gene matches: 12. CDR3 DNA sequence: TGCAGTGCTAGGGATCTCTTAGCGGGGGGCGCATACAATGAGCAGTTCTTC. Translated, it gives CSARDLLAGGAYNEQFF.

Comments on this clonotype: Mismatch with germline at one junction end may stem from a read error. This chain links TRBV5-4 with TRBJ2-7; tentatively, D is TRBD2 (7 bases). The CDR3 totals 17 residues. Germline-derived CDR1 and CDR2 are SGHNT and YYREEE (reference sequence). CDR3: CTSSLLGGQPDPYEQYF. In nucleotides, the CDR3 is TGTACCAGCAGCTTGTTGGGGGGGCAGCCGGATCCCTACGAGCAGTACTTC.

This clonotype has ten or more counts. The chain links TRBV24-1 to TRBJ2-1; 9 positions match TRBD2. The CDR3 sequence is 16 residues long. Germline V gene lookup returns CDR1 KGHDR and CDR2 SFDVKD. Trimming cost V 4 bases and J 1 base; bases outside gene matches: 4. The chain's CDR3 is CATSDPSGESYNEQFF. CDR3 coding DNA: TGTGCCACCAGTGACCCTAGCGGGGAATCCTACAATGAGCAGTTCTTC.

This clonotype was observed at least ten times. V is TRBV5-1 and J is TRBJ2-7; the D gene is possibly TRBD1 (6 bases). V was pared by 3 bases and J by 4 bases, with 11 bases between. Germline V gene sequence: CDR1 SGHRS, CDR2 YFSETQ. The CDR3 has 13 amino acids. CDR3 sequence: CASSYGTTYEQYF. For the CDR3, the DNA is TGCGCCAGCAGCTACGGGACAACTTACGAGCAGTACTTC.

This clonotype appeared a few times. The chain links TRBV6-1 to TRBJ2-1; D gene ambiguous. CDR3 length equals 15 residues. V lost 5 bases and J lost 0, with 11 bases in between. From germline, CDR1 is MNHNS and CDR2 SASEGT. The DNA for the CDR3 is TGTGCCAGCAGTAGGGAACTAAGCTCCTACAATGAGCAGTTCTTC. It codes for CASSRELSSYNEQFF.

The chain carries TRBV7-9 and TRBJ1-2; a weak D match, TRBD1 (5 bases). The CDR3 loop spans 14 amino acids. Germline values: CDR1 SEHNR, CDR2 FQNEAQ (reference sequence). The germline V and J ends were trimmed by 3 bases and 5 bases, with 13 bases remaining between them. The CDR3 DNA reads as TGTGCCAGCAGCTTGGGGACTCTGGCTTATGGCTACACCTTC. This codes for CASSLGTLAYGYTF.

This clonotype has more than one count but fewer than ten. The chain employs TRBV12-3 or TRBV12-4 and TRBJ2-7, with D possibly TRBD1 on 5 matching bases. Trimming took 6 bases from V and 1 from J, leaving 7 bases between them. The CDR3 runs 12 residues. The CDR3: CASRGPSYEQYF. The CDR3 DNA sequence: TGTGCCAGCAGGGGGCCGTCCTACGAGCAGTACTTC.

This clonotype has a count of ten or more. The chain is built from TRBV12-3 or TRBV12-4 and TRBJ1-1; tentatively, D is TRBD1 (5 bases). CDR3 length: 14 amino acids. Trimming removed 6 bases from V and 11 bases from J, with 22 bases in between. The CDR3 is CASSVLGAQRDAFF. Written as DNA, the CDR3 is TGTGCCAGCAGCGTCCTTGGGGCGCAAAGGGACGCTTTCTTT.

This clonotype occurred a few times. V gene TRBV5-5 combines with J gene TRBJ2-5; D is unresolved. Trimming removed 0 bases from V and 5 bases from J, with 14 bases in between. The length of the CDR3 is 15 residues. Germline CDR1 is SGHKS and CDR2 is YYEKEE (reference sequence). Here the CDR3 reads CASSLVSGAAETQYF. The CDR3, as DNA: TGTGCCAGCAGCTTGGTCTCAGGCGCGGCGGAGACCCAGTACTTC.

The chain employs TRBV5-5 and TRBJ2-2; D is unclear. CDR3 length equals 16 residues. CDR1 is SGHKS, CDR2 YYEKEE, per germline (reference sequence). Deletions cut 3 bases from V and 1 base from J, with 13 bases between. The CDR3 protein is CASSSERIQNTGELFF. In DNA, the CDR3 is TGTGCCAGCAGCTCGGAACGAATACAGAACACCGGGGAGCTGTTTTTT.

This clonotype appeared a few times. This chain joins TRBV21-1 and TRBJ2-1. TRBV21-1 is marked as a pseudogene. CDR3 length: 13 residues. CDR3 DNA: TGTGCCAGCAGCAAAGGGGTGGCAAAGGAGCAGTTCTTC. Translated, it gives CASSKGVAKEQFF.

Ten or more counts support this clonotype. The chain links TRBV25-1 to TRBJ2-3; D gene unclear. Germline lookup yields CDR1 MGHDK and CDR2 SYGVNS. Trimming took off 4 bases at V and 9 bases at J, with 11 bases between the two ends. The CDR3 sequence is 12 residues long. In DNA form, the CDR3 reads TGTGCCAGCAGTGCCACCCGTGGGACGCAGTATTTT. It translates to CASSATRGTQYF.

The chain has TRBV12-3 or TRBV12-4 and TRBJ1-5; 8 positions match TRBD1. The CDR3 consists of 15 residues. With V trimmed by 6 bases and J by 5 bases, 9 bases remained unmatched. CDR3: CASRIGQGRDQPQHF. DNA for the CDR3: TGTGCCAGCAGGATCGGACAGGGAAGGGATCAGCCCCAGCATTTT.

This clonotype was seen more than once but under ten times. The chain has TRBV5-1 and TRBJ2-1; 9 bases are shared with TRBD2. J gave up 5 bases and V 0 bases, and 9 bases lay outside the gene matches. The CDR3 loop spans 17 amino acids. Germline CDR1 is SGHRS and CDR2 is YFSETQ. The CDR3 coding sequence is TGCGCCAGCAGCTTGGGAGCGGCGGGGGGGGGTCACAATGAGCAGTTCTTC. Translation: CASSLGAAGGGHNEQFF.

Notes on this clonotype: Given a much more abundant clone one base away, this may be a read error. The rearrangement uses TRBV12-3 or TRBV12-4 and TRBJ2-1; TRBD2 aligns across 10 bases. The CDR3 is 16 amino acids. The CDR3 nucleotides are TGTGCCAGCAGTTCGGCTAGCGGGGGTAGGAGGAATGAGGAGTTCTTC. As protein: CASSSASGGRRNEEFF.

This clonotype was counted ten times or more. Here the CDR3 reads CSVELGNGNTIYF. The CDR3 nucleotides are TGCAGCGTTGAATTAGGGAACGGAAACACCATATATTTT. The gene calls are TRBV29-1 and TRBJ1-3; D not resolved. This CDR3 region has 13 residues. V was clipped by 2 bases and J by 4 bases, with 9 bases between them. The germline V gene has CDR1 SQVTM and CDR2 ANQGSEA. Full variable domain (missing parts from reference TRBV29-1 and TRBJ1-3): SAVISQKPSRDICQRGTSLTIQCQVDSQVTMMFWYRQQPGQSLTLIATANQGSEATYESGFVIDKFPISRPNLTFSTLTVSNMSPEDSSIYLCSVELGNGNTIYFGEGSWLTVV.

This clonotype occurred many times. The chain uses TRBV6-5 and TRBJ1-2, with a weak D call TRBD1 (5 bases). The V end was cut by 0 bases, the J end by 4 bases, with 12 bases between. Germline CDR1 reads MNHEY; CDR2 reads SVGAGI. There are 15 residues in the CDR3. CDR3 loop: CASSYSKGTPYGYTF. The CDR3 coding sequence is TGTGCCAGCAGTTACTCGAAGGGGACTCCCTATGGCTACACCTTC.

The rearrangement links TRBV7-9 to TRBJ2-7; perhaps TRBD1 as D (6 bases). Germline assignment: CDR1 SEHNR and CDR2 FQNEAQ (reference sequence). The germline V and J ends were trimmed by 4 bases and 3 bases, with 10 bases remaining between them. This CDR3 is built from 13 residues. CDR3 protein: CASSSTDSYEQYV. Written as DNA, the CDR3 is TGTGCCAGCAGCTCGACGGACAGCTACGAGCAGTACGTC.

This chain uses TRBV30 with TRBJ1-2; D is undetermined. Germline V gene sequence: CDR1 GTSNPN, CDR2 SVGIG (reference sequence). V lost 6 bases and J 8 bases, leaving 19 bases between the germline ends. CDR3 size: 13 residues. CDR3 sequence: CACEPSLTFGYTF. CDR3 bases: TGTGCCTGCGAACCCAGCCTGACATTCGGCTACACCTTC.

This clonotype was seen ten or more times. The rearrangement joins TRBV10-3 to TRBJ2-3; no clear D. V was trimmed by 2 bases and J by 7 bases, leaving 19 bases between them. The CDR3 spans 16 residues. The germline V gene encodes CDR1 ENHRY and CDR2 SYGVKD. CDR3 in DNA: TGTGCCATCAGTGAGAGCGTAGCCAGGAGTCGAAATACGCAGTATTTT. Its protein product is CAISESVARSRNTQYF.

This clonotype was detected ten times or more. The CDR3 spells CSAEQGSGNTIYF. DNA of the CDR3: TGCAGTGCCGAACAGGGCTCTGGAAACACCATATATTTT. The J gene is TRBJ1-3, the V gene TRBV20-1, with TRBD1 as a possible D gene (6 bases). The CDR3 runs 13 residues. Between the trimmed V and J ends, which lost 6 bases and 0 bases, there was a span of 9 bases. Per the germline V gene, CDR1 is DFQATT and CDR2 is SNEGSKA (reference sequence).

The sample holds many counts of this clonotype. This chain joins TRBV20-1 and TRBJ1-5, with D perhaps matching TRBD1 (6 bases). Germline V gives CDR1 DFQATT, CDR2 SNEGSKA (reference sequence). The CDR3 runs to 15 residues. V lost 4 bases and J 2 bases, leaving 15 bases between the germline ends. The CDR3 spells CSAITGGRGNQPQHF. As DNA, the CDR3 is TGCAGTGCTATAACCGGGGGGCGCGGCAATCAGCCCCAGCATTTT.

This clonotype has ten or more counts. The chain couples TRBV20-1 to TRBJ2-7; D is ambiguous. V shed 3 bases and J shed 0 bases, with 15 bases lying between them. There are 15 residues in the CDR3. The germline CDR1 and CDR2 sequences are DFQATT and SNEGSKA (reference sequence). CDR3 DNA: TGCAGTGCTAGCTTTCCGGGCCTTAGCTCCTACGAGCAGTACGTC. Amino acids: CSASFPGLSSYEQYV.

In this sample, this clonotype turned up many times. The rearrangement links TRBV9 to TRBJ2-1; 7 positions match TRBD2. Trimming removed 3 bases from V and 5 bases from J; junction bases left unmatched: 14. The CDR3 is 17 residues long. Germline assignment: CDR1 SGDLS and CDR2 YYNGEE. The DNA for the CDR3 is TGTGCCAGCAGCGACTCCGCATTACGGGGGGAGGACAATGAGCAGTTCTTC. Translation gives CASSDSALRGEDNEQFF.

The V and J genes are TRBV15 and TRBJ1-1, with TRBD1 matching 9 bases. J gave up 2 bases and V 1 base, and 2 bases lay outside the gene matches. The CDR3 covers 15 residues. The V gene's germline CDR1 is LNHNV and CDR2 YYDKDF (reference sequence). In DNA form, the CDR3 reads TGTGCCACCAGCAGAGGGGACAGGGTCAACACTGAAGCTTTCTTT. The encoded protein is CATSRGDRVNTEAFF.

The chain uses TRBV7-9 and TRBJ2-1; TRBD1 aligns across 7 bases. Trimming at V came to 5 bases and at J to 6 bases, leaving 7 bases not matched to a gene. The CDR3 is made up of 14 amino acids. Germline V gene data show CDR1 as SEHNR and CDR2 as FQNEAQ (reference sequence). CDR3: CASSPPGQPNEQFF. The DNA of the CDR3 is TGTGCCAGCAGCCCCCCGGGACAGCCCAATGAGCAGTTCTTC.

The chain couples TRBV4-1 to TRBJ1-5, with D perhaps matching TRBD1 (6 bases). Germline V gene lookup returns CDR1 MGHRA and CDR2 YSYEKL. V was cut by 0 bases and J by 6 bases, with 9 bases left in between. The CDR3 is made up of 14 amino acids. The CDR3 spells CASSQEGGTQPQHF. The CDR3 DNA reads as TGCGCCAGCAGCCAAGAAGGGGGGACTCAGCCCCAGCATTTT.